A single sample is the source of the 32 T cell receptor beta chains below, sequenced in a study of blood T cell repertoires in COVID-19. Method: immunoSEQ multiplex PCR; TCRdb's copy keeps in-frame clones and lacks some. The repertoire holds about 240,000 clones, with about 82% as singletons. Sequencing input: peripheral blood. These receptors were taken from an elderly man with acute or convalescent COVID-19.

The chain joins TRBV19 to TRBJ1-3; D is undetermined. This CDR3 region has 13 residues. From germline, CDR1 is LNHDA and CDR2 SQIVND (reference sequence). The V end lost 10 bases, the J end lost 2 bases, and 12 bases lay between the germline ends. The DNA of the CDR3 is TGTGCCACCACCCCCGAGGCTGGAAACACCATATATTTT. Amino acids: CATTPEAGNTIYF.

In DNA, the CDR3 is TGTGCCAGCAGCCAAGATTTAAGACAGGGGGCTAGGTATGGCTACACCTTC. Protein: CASSQDLRQGARYGYTF. This chain joins TRBV3-1 (or the pseudogene TRBV3-2) and TRBJ1-2; TRBD1 agrees at 10 bases. Trimming took 0 bases from V and 5 from J; bases not matched to a gene: 9. The CDR3 loop spans 17 amino acids. Germline lookup yields CDR1 LGHDT and CDR2 YNNKEL (reference sequence).

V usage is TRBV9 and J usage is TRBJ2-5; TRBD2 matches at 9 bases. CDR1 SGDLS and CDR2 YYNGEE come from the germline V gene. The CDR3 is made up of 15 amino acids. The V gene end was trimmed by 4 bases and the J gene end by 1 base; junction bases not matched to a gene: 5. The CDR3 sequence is CASSRQAGGQETQYF. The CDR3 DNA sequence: TGTGCCAGCAGCCGTCAAGCGGGGGGCCAAGAGACCCAGTACTTC.

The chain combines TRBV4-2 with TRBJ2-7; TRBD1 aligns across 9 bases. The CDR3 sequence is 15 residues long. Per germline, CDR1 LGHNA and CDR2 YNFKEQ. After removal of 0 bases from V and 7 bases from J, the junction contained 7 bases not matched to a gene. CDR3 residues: CASSQDLQGAREQYF. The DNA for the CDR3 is TGTGCCAGCAGCCAAGATCTACAGGGGGCGAGGGAGCAGTACTTC.

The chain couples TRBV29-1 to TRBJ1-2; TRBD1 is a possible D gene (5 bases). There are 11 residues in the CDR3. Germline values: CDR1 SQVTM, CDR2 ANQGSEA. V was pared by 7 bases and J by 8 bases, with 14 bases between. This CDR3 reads CSARGVGGYTF. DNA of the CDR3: TGCAGCGCCCGGGGGGTAGGGGGCTACACCTTC.

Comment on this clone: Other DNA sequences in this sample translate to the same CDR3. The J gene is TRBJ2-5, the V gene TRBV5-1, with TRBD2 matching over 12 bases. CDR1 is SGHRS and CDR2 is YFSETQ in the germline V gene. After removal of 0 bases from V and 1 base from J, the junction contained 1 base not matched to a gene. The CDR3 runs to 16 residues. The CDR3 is CASSLGLAGAQETQYF. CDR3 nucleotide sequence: TGCGCCAGCAGCTTGGGACTAGCGGGGGCCCAAGAGACCCAGTACTTC.

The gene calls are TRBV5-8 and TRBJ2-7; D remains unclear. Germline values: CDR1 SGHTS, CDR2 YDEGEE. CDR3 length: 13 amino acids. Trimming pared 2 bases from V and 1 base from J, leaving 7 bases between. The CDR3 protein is CASSFGYSYEQYF. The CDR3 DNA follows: TGTGCCAGCAGCTTCGGGTATTCCTACGAGCAGTACTTC.

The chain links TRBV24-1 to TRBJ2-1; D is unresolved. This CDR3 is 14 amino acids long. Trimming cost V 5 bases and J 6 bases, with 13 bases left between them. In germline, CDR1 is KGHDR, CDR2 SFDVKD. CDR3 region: CATSGPNYANEQFF. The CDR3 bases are TGTGCCACCAGTGGCCCCAACTACGCCAATGAGCAGTTCTTC.

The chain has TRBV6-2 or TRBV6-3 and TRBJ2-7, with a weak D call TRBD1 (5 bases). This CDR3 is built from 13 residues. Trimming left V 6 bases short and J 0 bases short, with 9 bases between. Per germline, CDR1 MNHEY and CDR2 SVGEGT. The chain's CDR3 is CASSKQVSYEQYF. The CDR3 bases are TGTGCCAGCAGCAAACAGGTCTCCTACGAGCAGTACTTC.

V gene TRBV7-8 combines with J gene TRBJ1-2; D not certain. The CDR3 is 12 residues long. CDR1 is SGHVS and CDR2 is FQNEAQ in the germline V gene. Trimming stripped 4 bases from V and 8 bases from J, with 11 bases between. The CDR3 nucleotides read TGTGCCAGCAGCTCCGAACGCTACGGCTACACCTTC. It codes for CASSSERYGYTF.

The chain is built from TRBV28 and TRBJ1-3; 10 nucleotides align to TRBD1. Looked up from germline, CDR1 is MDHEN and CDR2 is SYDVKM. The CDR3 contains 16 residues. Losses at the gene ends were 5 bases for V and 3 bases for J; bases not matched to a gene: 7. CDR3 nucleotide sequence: TGTGCCAGCAGTCCGCGACAGGGGGCAGGTGGAAACACCATATATTTT. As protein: CASSPRQGAGGNTIYF.

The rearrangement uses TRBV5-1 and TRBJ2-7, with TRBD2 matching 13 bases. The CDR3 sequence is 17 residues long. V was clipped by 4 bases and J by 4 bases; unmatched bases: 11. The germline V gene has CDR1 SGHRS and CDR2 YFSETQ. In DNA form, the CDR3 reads TGCGCCAGCAGCCTCCAGCCAGGACTAGCGGGAGTTTACGAGCAGTACTTC. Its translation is CASSLQPGLAGVYEQYF.

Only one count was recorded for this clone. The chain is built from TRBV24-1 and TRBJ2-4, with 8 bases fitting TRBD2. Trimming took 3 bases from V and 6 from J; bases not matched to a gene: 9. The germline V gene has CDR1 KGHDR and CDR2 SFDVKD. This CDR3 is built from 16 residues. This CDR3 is CATSDATGGVGNIQYF. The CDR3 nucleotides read TGTGCCACCAGTGATGCAACGGGAGGGGTTGGAAACATTCAGTACTTC.

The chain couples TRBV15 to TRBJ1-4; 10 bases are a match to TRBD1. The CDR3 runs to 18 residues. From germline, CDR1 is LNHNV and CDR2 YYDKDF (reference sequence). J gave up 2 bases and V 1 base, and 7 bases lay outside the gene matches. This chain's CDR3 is CATSRVGTGESTNEKLFF. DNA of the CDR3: TGTGCCACCAGCAGAGTAGGGACAGGGGAGTCGACTAATGAAAAACTGTTTTTT. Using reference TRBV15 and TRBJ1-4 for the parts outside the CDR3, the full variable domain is DAMVIQNPRYQVTQFGKPVTLSCSQTLNHNVMYWYQQKSSQAPKLLFHYYDKDFNNEADTPDNFQSRRPNTSFCFLDIRSPGLGDTAMYLCATSRVGTGESTNEKLFFGSGTQLSVL.

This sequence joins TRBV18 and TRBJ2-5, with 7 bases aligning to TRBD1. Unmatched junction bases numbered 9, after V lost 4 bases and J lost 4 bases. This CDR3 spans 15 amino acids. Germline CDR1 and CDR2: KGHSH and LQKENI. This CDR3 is CASSQYRGEGETQYF. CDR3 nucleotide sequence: TGTGCCAGCTCACAATACAGGGGCGAAGGAGAGACCCAGTACTTC.

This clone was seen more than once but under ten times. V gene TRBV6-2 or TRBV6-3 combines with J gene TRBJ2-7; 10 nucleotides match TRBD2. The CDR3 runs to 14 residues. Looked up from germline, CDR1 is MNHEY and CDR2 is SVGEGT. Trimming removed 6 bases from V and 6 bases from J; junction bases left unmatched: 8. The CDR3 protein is CASSTLAGVGEQYF. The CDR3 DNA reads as TGTGCCAGCAGCACCCTAGCGGGGGTGGGCGAGCAGTACTTC.

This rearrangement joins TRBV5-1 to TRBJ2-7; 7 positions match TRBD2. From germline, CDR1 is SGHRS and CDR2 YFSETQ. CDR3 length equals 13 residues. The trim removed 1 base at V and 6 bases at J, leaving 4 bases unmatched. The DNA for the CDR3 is TGCGCCAGCAGCTTGTTGGGGGAGGGCGAGCAGTACTTC. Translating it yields CASSLLGEGEQYF. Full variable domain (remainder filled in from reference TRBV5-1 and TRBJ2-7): KAGVTQTPRYLIKTRGQQVTLSCSPISGHRSVSWYQQTPGQGLQFLFEYFSETQRNKGNFPGRFSGRQFSNSRSEMNVSTLELGDSALYLCASSLLGEGEQYFGPGTRLTVT.

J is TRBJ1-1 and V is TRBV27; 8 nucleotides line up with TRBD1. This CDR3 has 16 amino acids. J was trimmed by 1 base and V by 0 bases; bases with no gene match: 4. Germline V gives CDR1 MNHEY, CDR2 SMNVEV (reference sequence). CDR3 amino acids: CASSLSRGLPNTEAFF. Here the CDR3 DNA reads TGTGCCAGCAGTTTATCCAGGGGGCTACCGAACACTGAAGCTTTCTTT.

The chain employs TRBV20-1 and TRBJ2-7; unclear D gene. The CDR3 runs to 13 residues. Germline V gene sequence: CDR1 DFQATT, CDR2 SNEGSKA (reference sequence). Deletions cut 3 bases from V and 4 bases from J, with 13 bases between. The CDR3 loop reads CSASIPGRYEQYF. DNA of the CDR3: TGCAGTGCTAGTATCCCAGGTCGATACGAGCAGTACTTC.

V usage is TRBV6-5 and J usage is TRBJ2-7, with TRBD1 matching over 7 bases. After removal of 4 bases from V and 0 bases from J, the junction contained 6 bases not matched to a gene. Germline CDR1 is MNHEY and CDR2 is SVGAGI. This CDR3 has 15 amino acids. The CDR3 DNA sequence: TGTGCCAGCAGTTCCTTACAGGGGTTCTCCTACGAGCAGTACTTC. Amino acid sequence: CASSSLQGFSYEQYF.

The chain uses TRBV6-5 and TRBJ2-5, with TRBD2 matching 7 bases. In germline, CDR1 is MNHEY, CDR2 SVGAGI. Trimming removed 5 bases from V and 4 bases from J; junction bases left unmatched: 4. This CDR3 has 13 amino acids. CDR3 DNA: TGTGCCAGCAGTCCGGGGAGGGGAGAGACCCAGTACTTC. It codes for CASSPGRGETQYF.

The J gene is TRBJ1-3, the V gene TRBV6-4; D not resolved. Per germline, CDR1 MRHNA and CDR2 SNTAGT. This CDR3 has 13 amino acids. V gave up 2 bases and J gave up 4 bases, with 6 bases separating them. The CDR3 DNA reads TGTGCCAGCAGTGACAGCTTCGGAAACACCATATATTTT. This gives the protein CASSDSFGNTIYF.

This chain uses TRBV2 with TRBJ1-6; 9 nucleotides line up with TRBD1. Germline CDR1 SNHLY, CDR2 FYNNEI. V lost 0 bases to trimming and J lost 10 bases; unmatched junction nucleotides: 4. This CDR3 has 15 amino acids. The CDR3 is CASSEAGGQGSPLHF. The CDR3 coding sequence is TGTGCCAGCAGTGAAGCGGGAGGACAGGGGTCACCCCTCCACTTT.

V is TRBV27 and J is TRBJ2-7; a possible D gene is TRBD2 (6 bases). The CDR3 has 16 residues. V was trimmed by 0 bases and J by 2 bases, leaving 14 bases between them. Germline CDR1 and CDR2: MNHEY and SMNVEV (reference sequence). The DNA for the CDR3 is TGTGCCAGCAGTTTATCAGGTGGGAGGCCAACCTACGAGCAGTACTTC. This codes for CASSLSGGRPTYEQYF.

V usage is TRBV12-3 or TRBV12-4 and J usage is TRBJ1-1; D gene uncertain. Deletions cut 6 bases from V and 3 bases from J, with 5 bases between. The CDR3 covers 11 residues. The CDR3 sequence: CASRLYTEAFF. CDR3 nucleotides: TGTGCCAGCAGGCTATACACTGAAGCTTTCTTT.

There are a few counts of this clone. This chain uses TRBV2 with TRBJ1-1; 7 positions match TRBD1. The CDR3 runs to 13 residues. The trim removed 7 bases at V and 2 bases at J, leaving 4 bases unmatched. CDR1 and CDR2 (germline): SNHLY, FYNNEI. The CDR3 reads CASTRDRNTEAFF. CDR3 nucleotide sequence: TGTGCCAGCACTAGGGACAGAAACACTGAAGCTTTCTTT.

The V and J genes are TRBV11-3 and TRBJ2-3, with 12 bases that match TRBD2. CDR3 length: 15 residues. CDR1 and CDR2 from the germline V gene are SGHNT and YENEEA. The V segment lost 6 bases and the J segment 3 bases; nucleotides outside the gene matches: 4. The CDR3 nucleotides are TGTGCCAGCAGTCGGACTAGCGGGACGACAGATACGCAGTATTTT. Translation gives CASSRTSGTTDTQYF.

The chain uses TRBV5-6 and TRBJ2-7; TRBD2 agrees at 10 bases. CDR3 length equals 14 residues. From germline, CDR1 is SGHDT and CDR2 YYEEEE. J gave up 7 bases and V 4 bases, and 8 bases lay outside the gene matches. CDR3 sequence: CASSGGLARREQYF. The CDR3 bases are TGTGCCAGCAGCGGGGGACTAGCGAGGCGGGAGCAGTACTTC. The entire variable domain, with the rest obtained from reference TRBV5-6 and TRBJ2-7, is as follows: DAGVTQSPTHLIKTRGQQVTLRCSPKSGHDTVSWYQQALGQGPQFIFQYYEEEERQRGNFPDRFSGHQFPNYSSELNVNALLLGDSALYLCASSGGLARREQYFGPGTRLTVT.

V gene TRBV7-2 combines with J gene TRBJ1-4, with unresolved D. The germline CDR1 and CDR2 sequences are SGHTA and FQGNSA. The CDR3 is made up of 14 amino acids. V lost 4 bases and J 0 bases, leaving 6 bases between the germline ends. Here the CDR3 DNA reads TGTGCCAGCAGCTCGGTTCCAACTAATGAAAAACTGTTTTTT. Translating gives CASSSVPTNEKLFF.

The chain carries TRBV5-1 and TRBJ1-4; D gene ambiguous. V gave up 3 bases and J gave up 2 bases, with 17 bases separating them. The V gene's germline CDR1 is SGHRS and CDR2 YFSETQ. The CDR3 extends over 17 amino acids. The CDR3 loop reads CASSSHATVLTNEKLFF. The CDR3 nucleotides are TGCGCCAGCAGCTCCCATGCTACCGTCCTCACTAATGAAAAACTGTTTTTT.

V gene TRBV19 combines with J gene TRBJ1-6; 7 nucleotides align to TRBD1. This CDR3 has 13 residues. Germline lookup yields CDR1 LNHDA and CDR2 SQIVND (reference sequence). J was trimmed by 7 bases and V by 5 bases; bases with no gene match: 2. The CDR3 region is CASSAGGNSPLHF. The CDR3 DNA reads TGTGCCAGTAGTGCAGGGGGGAATTCACCCCTCCACTTT.

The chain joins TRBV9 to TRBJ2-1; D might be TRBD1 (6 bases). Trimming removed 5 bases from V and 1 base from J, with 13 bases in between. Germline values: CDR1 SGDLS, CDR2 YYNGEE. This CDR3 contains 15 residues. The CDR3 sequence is CASRRDIFSYNEQFF. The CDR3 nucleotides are TGTGCCAGCAGACGGGACATCTTTTCCTACAATGAGCAGTTCTTC.